This entry lists 8 T cell receptor beta chains sequenced from one sample in a study of blood T cell repertoires in COVID-19. Sequenced by immunoSEQ multiplex PCR; TCRdb stores in-frame clones only, minus some. Of under 250,000 clones in the sample, approximately 86% were seen once. Sequenced input: peripheral blood. These receptors all come from a woman in her 70s with active or convalescent COVID-19.

This chain joins TRBV5-1 and TRBJ2-3; TRBD2 matches at 7 bases. J was trimmed by 5 bases and V by 5 bases; bases with no gene match: 5. CDR1 SGHRS and CDR2 YFSETQ come from the germline V gene. CDR3 length: 13 residues. This CDR3 is CASSRDYRDTQYF. The CDR3 DNA reads TGCGCCAGCAGTCGGGACTACAGAGATACGCAGTATTTT.

V gene TRBV14 combines with J gene TRBJ1-1; TRBD1 is a possible D gene (5 bases). The CDR3 length is 14 residues. Germline V lookup: CDR1 SGHDN, CDR2 FVKESK. The V end lost 4 bases, the J end lost 0 bases, and 9 bases lay between the germline ends. CDR3 sequence: CASSPTVLNTEAFF. In DNA, the CDR3 is TGTGCCAGCAGCCCGACAGTCTTGAACACTGAAGCTTTCTTT.

This clone was counted a few times. This chain connects TRBV9 to TRBJ2-3, with D hard to call. V gave up 2 bases and J gave up 3 bases, with 4 bases separating them. The CDR3 has 12 residues. The germline gives CDR1 SGDLS, CDR2 YYNGEE. In DNA, the CDR3 is TGTGCCAGCAGCGTTTCTACAGATACGCAGTATTTT. Its translation: CASSVSTDTQYF. Drawing the rest from reference TRBV9 and TRBJ2-3, the complete variable domain is DSGVTQTPKHLITATGQRVTLRCSPRSGDLSVYWYQQSLDQGLQFLIQYYNGEERAKGNILERFSAQQFPDLHSELNLSSLELGDSALYFCASSVSTDTQYFGPGTRLTVL.

This chain links TRBV6-5 with TRBJ2-3, with 8 bases that match TRBD2. CDR1 MNHEY and CDR2 SVGAGI come from the germline V gene. The ends lost 7 bases at V and 6 bases at J; junction bases unmatched: 6. This CDR3 contains 13 residues. CDR3 amino acids: CASNRAGDDTQYF. The CDR3 DNA reads as TGTGCCAGCAACAGAGCGGGGGACGATACGCAGTATTTT.

The J gene is TRBJ2-3, the V gene TRBV7-2, with 7 bases that match TRBD1. Trimming at V came to 4 bases and at J to 15 bases, leaving 13 bases not matched to a gene. Per germline, CDR1 SGHTA and CDR2 FQGNSA. The CDR3 sequence is 13 residues long. The CDR3 nucleotides read TGTGCCAGCAGCTGGCTAGACGGGACAGTCACATATTTT. Protein product: CASSWLDGTVTYF.

The chain carries TRBV10-3 and TRBJ2-2; 7 bases fit TRBD2. V lost 8 bases to trimming and J lost 5 bases; unmatched junction nucleotides: 14. Germline V gene lookup returns CDR1 ENHRY and CDR2 SYGVKD. CDR3 length: 16 residues. CDR3 protein: CAIPLATTELTGELFF. Here the CDR3 DNA reads TGTGCCATCCCACTAGCGACCACGGAATTGACCGGGGAGCTGTTTTTT.

This clone was found once. The chain couples TRBV4-2 to TRBJ2-2; 7 nucleotides match TRBD1. V shed 1 base and J 6 bases; nucleotides not matched to a gene: 11. The CDR3 is 17 residues long. Germline CDR1 reads LGHNA; CDR2 reads YNFKEQ. The CDR3 loop reads CASSQVGGQTLAGELFF. In DNA form, the CDR3 reads TGTGCCAGCAGCCAAGTTGGGGGACAGACCCTGGCCGGGGAGCTGTTTTTT.

V gene TRBV20-1 combines with J gene TRBJ1-5; D is unclear. CDR1 is DFQATT and CDR2 is SNEGSKA in the germline V gene (reference sequence). The CDR3 has 11 residues. V was trimmed by 0 bases and J by 8 bases, leaving 5 bases between them. This CDR3 reads CSARDPEPQHF. CDR3 DNA: TGCAGTGCTAGAGATCCCGAGCCCCAGCATTTT.